These 3 T cell receptor beta chains were sequenced from one sample in a study of identical twins. TCRdb re-derived calls from the 5' RACE reads in MiXCR, one entry per CDR3 protein. The sample contains about 200,000 distinct CDR3 sequences, over 9.5% of which appear only once. Sequenced material: memory T cells sorted from blood. The receptors were sampled from a man in his fifties or sixties in good health.

The chain is built from TRBV2 and TRBJ1-1; D ambiguous. Germline V gene sequence: CDR1 SNHLY, CDR2 FYNNEI. This CDR3 contains 13 residues. Trimming took 5 bases from V and 5 from J, leaving 12 bases between them. This CDR3 is CASSQGRSTEAFF. In DNA form, the CDR3 reads TGTGCCAGCAGTCAAGGGCGTTCGACTGAAGCTTTCTTT.

This clonotype was counted between two and nine times. The gene calls are TRBV12-3 or TRBV12-4 and TRBJ2-1, with unresolved D. Deletions cut 2 bases from V and 3 bases from J, with 17 bases between. The CDR3 covers 17 residues. As DNA, the CDR3 is TGTGCCAGCAGTTTATGGCGTCTTATCTGGAACTACAATGAGCAGTTCTTC. This translates into CASSLWRLIWNYNEQFF.

This clonotype was picked up a small number of times. The CDR3 DNA reads TGTGCCAGCAGTTTGGTTTCACGGGGGATGGGCTCCTACAATGAGCAGTTCTTC. Its translation is CASSLVSRGMGSYNEQFF. The rearrangement links TRBV12-3 or TRBV12-4 to TRBJ2-1; TRBD2 is a possible D gene (6 bases). V lost 3 bases and J lost 0, with 18 bases in between. The CDR3 contains 18 residues.